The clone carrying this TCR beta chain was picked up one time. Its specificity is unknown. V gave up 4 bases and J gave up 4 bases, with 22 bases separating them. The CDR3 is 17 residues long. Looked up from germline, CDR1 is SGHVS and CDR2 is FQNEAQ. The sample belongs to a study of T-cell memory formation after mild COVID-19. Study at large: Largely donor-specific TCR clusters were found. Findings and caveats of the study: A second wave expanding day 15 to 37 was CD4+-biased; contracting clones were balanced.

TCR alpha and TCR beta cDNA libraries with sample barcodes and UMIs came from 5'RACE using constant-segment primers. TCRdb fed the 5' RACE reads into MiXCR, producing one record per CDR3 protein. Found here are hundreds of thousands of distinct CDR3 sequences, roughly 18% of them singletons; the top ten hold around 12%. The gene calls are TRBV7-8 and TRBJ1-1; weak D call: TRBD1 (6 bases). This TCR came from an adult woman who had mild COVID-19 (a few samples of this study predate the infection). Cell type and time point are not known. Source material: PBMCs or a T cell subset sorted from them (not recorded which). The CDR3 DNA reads TGTGCCAGCAGCTACTCCGTTGGGCCTAGGGGGTCCACTGAAGCTTTCTTT. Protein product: CASSYSVGPRGSTEAFF.